One and the same sample provided the 10 T cell receptor beta chains below, sequenced in a study of cytomegalovirus exposure and HLA in healthy donors. The PCR made use of 60 Vbeta and 13 Jbeta primers. TCRdb's table, derived via immunoSEQ multiplex PCR, lists solely in-frame clones and lacks some. The data contain 200,000 to 300,000 clones, roughly 82% of them singletons. Sequences were obtained from PBMCs. These receptors were collected from a woman in her forties in good health and CMV-seropositive.

The gene calls are TRBV2 and TRBJ2-1; D is perhaps TRBD1 (6 bases). V was pared by 6 bases and J by 0 bases, with 12 bases between. The germline V gene has CDR1 SNHLY and CDR2 FYNNEI. This CDR3 contains 15 residues. The chain's CDR3 is CASRGARSSYNEQFF. CDR3 bases: TGTGCCAGCAGGGGGGCGAGGTCCTCCTACAATGAGCAGTTCTTC.

The chain carries TRBV7-2 and TRBJ2-3, with 10 bases identical to TRBD2. The junction had 4 bases not matched to a gene; V was cut back by 3 bases and J by 4 bases. The CDR3 spans 15 residues. Germline V gene lookup returns CDR1 SGHTA and CDR2 FQGNSA. The CDR3: CASSLSGGASDTQYF. In DNA, the CDR3 is TGTGCCAGCAGCTTGAGCGGGGGGGCATCAGATACGCAGTATTTT. Supplemented by reference TRBV7-2 and TRBJ2-3, the full variable domain reads GAGVSQSPSNKVTEKGKDVELRCDPISGHTALYWYRQSLGQGLEFLIYFQGNSAPDKSGLPSDRFSAERTGGSVSTLTIQRTQQEDSAVYLCASSLSGGASDTQYFGPGTRLTVL.

The V and J genes are TRBV5-1 and TRBJ2-4, with 9 bases lining up with TRBD1. Germline V gene lookup returns CDR1 SGHRS and CDR2 YFSETQ. The CDR3 covers 15 residues. The V and J ends lost 5 bases and 1 base, in that order; junction bases with no gene match: 4. The CDR3 reads CASRGTGSAKNIQYF. CDR3 nucleotides: TGCGCCAGCAGAGGGACAGGGTCGGCCAAAAACATTCAGTACTTC.

The chain carries TRBV5-4 and TRBJ1-2, with D maybe TRBD1 (5 bases). V lost 1 base to trimming and J lost 2 bases, with 12 bases between them. CDR1 is SGHNT and CDR2 is YYREEE in the germline V gene (reference sequence). CDR3 size: 15 residues. The CDR3 DNA reads TGTGCCAGCAGCTTGCCTCGGGGGGTGAACTATGGCTACACCTTC. Its translation is CASSLPRGVNYGYTF.

This rearrangement joins TRBV7-6 to TRBJ2-1; a possible D gene is TRBD2 (6 bases). V was trimmed by 2 bases and J by 5 bases, leaving 13 bases between them. Germline assignment: CDR1 SGHVS and CDR2 FNYEAQ. The CDR3 runs 15 residues. The CDR3 region has the DNA TGTGCCAGCAGCTTAAGCTGGTGGGGGGACAATGAGCAGTTCTTC. The encoded protein is CASSLSWWGDNEQFF.

The gene calls are TRBV7-3 and TRBJ2-6; 10 bases agree with TRBD1. In germline, CDR1 is SGHTA, CDR2 FQGTGA. The CDR3 sequence is 21 residues long. V lost 5 bases, J lost 2 bases, and 18 bases stayed unmatched. Written as DNA, the CDR3 is TGTGCCAGCAGCCTAGGGGGCGACAGGGGGCTCAGGGAAACTGGGGCCAACGTCCTGACTTTC. This encodes CASSLGGDRGLRETGANVLTF.

V is TRBV19 and J is TRBJ1-1; 8 positions match TRBD1. Trimming at V came to 3 bases and at J to 1 base, leaving 7 bases not matched to a gene. From germline, CDR1 is LNHDA and CDR2 SQIVND (reference sequence). CDR3 size: 16 residues. The CDR3 protein is CASSIIPGQENTEAFF. CDR3 in DNA: TGTGCCAGTAGTATCATTCCGGGACAGGAGAACACTGAAGCTTTCTTT.

This clone appeared a few times. This chain links TRBV6-1 with TRBJ2-7, with D possibly being TRBD1 (6 bases). The CDR3 contains 16 residues. Germline CDR1 is MNHNS and CDR2 is SASEGT. Trimming removed 4 bases from V and 2 bases from J, with 18 bases in between. The CDR3 sequence is CASSVQGMGPAYEQYF. The CDR3 DNA sequence: TGTGCCAGCAGTGTACAGGGAATGGGCCCAGCCTACGAGCAGTACTTC.

V usage is TRBV9 and J usage is TRBJ2-5, with D possibly TRBD1 on 6 matching bases. V shed 3 bases and J shed 5 bases, with 14 bases lying between them. CDR3 length equals 14 residues. CDR1 is SGDLS and CDR2 is YYNGEE in the germline V gene. The CDR3: CASSGHRVGETQYF. CDR3 coding DNA: TGTGCCAGCAGCGGGCACAGGGTAGGGGAGACCCAGTACTTC.

In this sample, this clone turned up a few times. A read error may account for a junction end that differs from germline. The chain has TRBV10-3 and TRBJ1-5, with D tentatively TRBD1 (5 bases). The CDR3 loop spans 11 amino acids. Germline V gives CDR1 ENHRY, CDR2 SYGVKD. CDR3 loop: CAISEGGNTRF. The DNA for the CDR3 is TGTGCCATCAGTGAGGGGGGGAACACCCGTTTT.